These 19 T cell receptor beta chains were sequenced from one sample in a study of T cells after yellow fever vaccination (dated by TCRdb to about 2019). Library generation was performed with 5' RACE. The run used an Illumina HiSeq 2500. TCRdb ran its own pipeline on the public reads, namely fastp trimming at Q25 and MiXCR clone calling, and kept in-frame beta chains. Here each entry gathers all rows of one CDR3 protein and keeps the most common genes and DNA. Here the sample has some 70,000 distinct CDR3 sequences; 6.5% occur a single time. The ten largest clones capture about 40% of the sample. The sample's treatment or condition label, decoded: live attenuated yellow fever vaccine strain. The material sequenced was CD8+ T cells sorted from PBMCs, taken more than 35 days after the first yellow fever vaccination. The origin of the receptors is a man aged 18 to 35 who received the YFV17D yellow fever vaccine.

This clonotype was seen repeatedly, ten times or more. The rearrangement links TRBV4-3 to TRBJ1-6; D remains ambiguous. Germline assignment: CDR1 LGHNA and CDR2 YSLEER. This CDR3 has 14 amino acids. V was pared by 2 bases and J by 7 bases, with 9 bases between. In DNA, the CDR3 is TGCGCCAGCAGCCAAAGTTTCGAGAATTCACCCCTCCACTTT. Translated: CASSQSFENSPLHF.

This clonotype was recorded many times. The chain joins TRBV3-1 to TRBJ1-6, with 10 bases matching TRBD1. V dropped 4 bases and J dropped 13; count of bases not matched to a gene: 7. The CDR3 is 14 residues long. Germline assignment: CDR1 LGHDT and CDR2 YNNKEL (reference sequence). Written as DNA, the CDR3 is TGTGCCAGCAGCCCACGACAGGGGGCAGGGCCCCTCCACTTT. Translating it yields CASSPRQGAGPLHF. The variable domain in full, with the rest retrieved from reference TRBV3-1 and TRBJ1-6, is DTAVSQTPKYLVTQMGNDKSIKCEQNLGHDTMYWYKQDSKKFLKIMFSYNNKELIINETVPNRFSPKSPDKAHLNLHINSLELGDSAVYFCASSPRQGAGPLHFGNGTRLTVT.

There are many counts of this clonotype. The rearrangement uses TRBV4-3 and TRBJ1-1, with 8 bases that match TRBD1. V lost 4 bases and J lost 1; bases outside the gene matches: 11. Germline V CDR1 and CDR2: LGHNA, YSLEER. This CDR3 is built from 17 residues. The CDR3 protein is CASSLDRGFNENTEAFF. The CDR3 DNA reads TGCGCCAGCAGCCTCGACAGGGGTTTTAATGAGAACACTGAAGCTTTCTTT.

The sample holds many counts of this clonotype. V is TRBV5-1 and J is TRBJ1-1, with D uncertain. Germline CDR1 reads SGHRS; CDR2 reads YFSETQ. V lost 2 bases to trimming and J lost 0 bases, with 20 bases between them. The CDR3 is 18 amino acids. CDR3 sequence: CASSFDRRRMAMNTEAFF. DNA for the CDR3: TGCGCCAGCAGCTTCGACCGACGGAGAATGGCGATGAACACTGAAGCTTTCTTT.

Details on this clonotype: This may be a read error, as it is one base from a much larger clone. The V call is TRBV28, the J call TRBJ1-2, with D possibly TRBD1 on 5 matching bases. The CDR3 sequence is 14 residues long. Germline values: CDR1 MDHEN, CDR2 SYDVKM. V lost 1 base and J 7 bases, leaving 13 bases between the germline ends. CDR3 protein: CASSLFLGETGYTF. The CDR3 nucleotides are TGTGCCAGCAGTTTATTTTTAGGGGAGACTGGCTACACCTTC.

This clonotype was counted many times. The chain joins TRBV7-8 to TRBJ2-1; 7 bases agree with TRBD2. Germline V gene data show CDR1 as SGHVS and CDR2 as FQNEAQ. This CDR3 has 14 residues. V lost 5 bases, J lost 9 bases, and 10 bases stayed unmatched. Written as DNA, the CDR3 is TGTGCCAGCAGCCCCCCCGGGAGGAGGGGTGAGCAGTTCTTC. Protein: CASSPPGRRGEQFF.

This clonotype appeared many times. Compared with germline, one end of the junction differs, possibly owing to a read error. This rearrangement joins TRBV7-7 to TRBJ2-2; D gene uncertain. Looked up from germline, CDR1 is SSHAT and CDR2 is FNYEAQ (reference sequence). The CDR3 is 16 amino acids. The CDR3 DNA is TGTGCTAGCAGCCCCCTAGGTACGGATAACACCGGGGAGCTGTTTTTT. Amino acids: CASSPLGTDNTGELFF.

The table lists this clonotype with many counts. DNA for the CDR3: TGTGCTAGTGGTTTTTTACAGGGTTACACCGGGGAGCTGTTTTTT. Encoded protein: CASGFLQGYTGELFF. This rearrangement joins TRBV12-5 to TRBJ2-2; D is perhaps TRBD1 (6 bases). V was clipped by 3 bases and J by 3 bases, with 11 bases between them. The germline gives CDR1 LGHNT, CDR2 FRNRAP. CDR3 length: 15 residues.

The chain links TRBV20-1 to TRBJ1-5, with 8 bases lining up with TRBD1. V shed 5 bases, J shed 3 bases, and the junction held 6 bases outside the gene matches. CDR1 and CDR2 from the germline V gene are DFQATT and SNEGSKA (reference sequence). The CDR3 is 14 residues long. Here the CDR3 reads CSALSDRDNQPQHF. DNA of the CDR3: TGCAGTGCTCTTTCGGACAGGGACAATCAGCCCCAGCATTTT.

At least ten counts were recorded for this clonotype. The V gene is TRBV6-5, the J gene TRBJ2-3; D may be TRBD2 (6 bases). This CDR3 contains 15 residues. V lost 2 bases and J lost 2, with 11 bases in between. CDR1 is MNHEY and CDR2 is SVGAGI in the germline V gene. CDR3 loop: CASSYREVNTDTQYF. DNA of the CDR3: TGTGCCAGCAGTTACAGGGAGGTAAACACAGATACGCAGTATTTT.

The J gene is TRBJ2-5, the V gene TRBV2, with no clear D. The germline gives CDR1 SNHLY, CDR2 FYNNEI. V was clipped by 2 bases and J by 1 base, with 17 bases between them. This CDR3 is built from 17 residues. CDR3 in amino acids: CASSEFGGSGPQETQYF. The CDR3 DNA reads TGTGCCAGCAGTGAATTTGGTGGTTCTGGGCCCCAAGAGACCCAGTACTTC.

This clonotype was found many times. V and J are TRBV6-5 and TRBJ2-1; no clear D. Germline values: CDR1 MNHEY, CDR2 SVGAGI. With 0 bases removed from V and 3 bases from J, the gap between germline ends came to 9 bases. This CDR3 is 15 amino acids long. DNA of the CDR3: TGTGCCAGCAGTTACTCGAGACACGGCTACAATGAGCAGTTCTTC. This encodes CASSYSRHGYNEQFF.

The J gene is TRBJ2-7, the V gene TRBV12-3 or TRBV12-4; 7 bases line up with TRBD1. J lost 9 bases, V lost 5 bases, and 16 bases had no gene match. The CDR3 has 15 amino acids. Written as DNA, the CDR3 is TGTGCCAGCAGTAATACAGGGGTTTTTGAAGCGGTGCAGTACTTC. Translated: CASSNTGVFEAVQYF.

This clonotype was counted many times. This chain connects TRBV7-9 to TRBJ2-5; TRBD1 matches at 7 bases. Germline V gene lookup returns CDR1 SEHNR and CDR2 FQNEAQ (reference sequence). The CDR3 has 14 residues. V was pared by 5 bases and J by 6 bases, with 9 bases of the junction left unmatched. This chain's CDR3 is CASSEETGRKTQYF. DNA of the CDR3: TGTGCCAGCAGCGAGGAGACAGGGAGAAAGACCCAGTACTTC.

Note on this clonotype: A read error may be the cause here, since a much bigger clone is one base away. The CDR3, as DNA: TGTGCCAGCAGTCAAGCGACAGGGGCCTACGAGCAGTACTTC. This gives the protein CASSQATGAYEQYF. The rearrangement uses TRBV12-3 or TRBV12-4 and TRBJ2-7; 8 bases map to TRBD1. Trimming at V came to 5 bases and at J to 2 bases, leaving 5 bases not matched to a gene. The CDR3 sequence is 14 residues long.

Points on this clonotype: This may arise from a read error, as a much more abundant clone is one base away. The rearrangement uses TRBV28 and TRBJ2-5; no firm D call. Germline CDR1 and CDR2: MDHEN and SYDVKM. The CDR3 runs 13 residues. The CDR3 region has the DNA TGTGCCAGGAGTTTCGGCCATACGGAGACCCAGTACTTC. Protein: CARSFGHTETQYF.

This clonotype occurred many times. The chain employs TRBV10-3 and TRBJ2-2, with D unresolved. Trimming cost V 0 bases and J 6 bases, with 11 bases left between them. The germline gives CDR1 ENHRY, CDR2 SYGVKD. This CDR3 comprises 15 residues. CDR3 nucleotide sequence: TGTGCCATCAGTGAGTCTAATGGAAGGGCCGGGGAGCTGTTTTTT. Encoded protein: CAISESNGRAGELFF.

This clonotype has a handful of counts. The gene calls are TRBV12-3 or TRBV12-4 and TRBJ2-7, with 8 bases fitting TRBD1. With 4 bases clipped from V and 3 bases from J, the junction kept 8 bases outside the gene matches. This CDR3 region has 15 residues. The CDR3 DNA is TGTGCCAGCAGTTCCTTCCCGGGACAGGACTACGAGCAGTACTTC. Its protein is CASSSFPGQDYEQYF.

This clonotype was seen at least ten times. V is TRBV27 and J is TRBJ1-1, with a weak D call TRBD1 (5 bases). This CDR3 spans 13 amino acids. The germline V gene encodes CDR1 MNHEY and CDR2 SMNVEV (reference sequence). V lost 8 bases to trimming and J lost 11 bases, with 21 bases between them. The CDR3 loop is CASGALGPSGAFF. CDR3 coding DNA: TGTGCCAGCGGGGCCCTAGGACCGTCTGGGGCTTTCTTT.